Below, 24 T cell receptor beta chains from the same sample are listed, as sequenced in a study of cytomegalovirus exposure and HLA in healthy donors. 13 Jbeta primers and 60 Vbeta primers were used for the PCR. Produced via immunoSEQ multiplex PCR; TCRdb's table is partial and in-frame only. The repertoire holds under 250,000 clones, with approximately 85% as singletons. The specimen sequenced was PBMCs. The receptors originated from a woman in her forties or fifties in good health and CMV-seronegative.

The table lists this clone with a few counts. V gene TRBV28 combines with J gene TRBJ1-2; weak D call: TRBD1 (6 bases). V was clipped by 7 bases and J by 5 bases, with 14 bases between them. The CDR3 runs to 13 residues. Germline CDR1 and CDR2: MDHEN and SYDVKM. CDR3 DNA sequence: TGTGCCAGCACGAGGGGGTCGGATTATGGCTACACCTTC. The encoded protein is CASTRGSDYGYTF.

This clone has just one count. The gene calls are TRBV6-5 and TRBJ1-2, with unresolved D. Trimming removed 0 bases from V and 4 bases from J, with 15 bases in between. Germline-derived CDR1 and CDR2 are MNHEY and SVGAGI. This CDR3 region has 16 residues. For the CDR3, the DNA is TGTGCCAGCAGTTACTCCGGCCCGGGGTTGGGCTATGGCTACACCTTC. Translated: CASSYSGPGLGYGYTF.

The J gene is TRBJ2-3, the V gene TRBV28, with D perhaps matching TRBD2 (5 bases). Per germline, CDR1 MDHEN and CDR2 SYDVKM. This CDR3 has 16 residues. Trimming pared 3 bases from V and 2 bases from J, leaving 15 bases between. CDR3 region: CASSLDGEWDTDTQYF. The CDR3 coding sequence is TGTGCCAGCAGTTTGGACGGGGAGTGGGACACAGATACGCAGTATTTT. Together with reference TRBV28 and TRBJ2-3, the CDR3 gives the full variable domain: DVKVTQSSRYLVKRTGEKVFLECVQDMDHENMFWYRQDPGLGLRLIYFSYDVKMKEKGDIPEGYSVSREKKERFSLILESASTNQTSMYLCASSLDGEWDTDTQYFGPGTRLTVL.

The J gene is TRBJ1-1, the V gene TRBV19; the D is unclear. Germline V CDR1 and CDR2: LNHDA, SQIVND (reference sequence). V was pared by 3 bases and J by 4 bases, with 9 bases between. There are 13 residues in the CDR3. The CDR3 sequence is CASSIVPGTEAFF. The DNA for the CDR3 is TGTGCCAGTAGTATCGTCCCGGGCACTGAAGCTTTCTTT.

The rearrangement joins TRBV6-1 to TRBJ2-7; 7 bases match TRBD1. The CDR3 sequence is 14 residues long. Germline V gene lookup returns CDR1 MNHNS and CDR2 SASEGT. V dropped 9 bases and J dropped 4; count of bases not matched to a gene: 12. The CDR3 sequence is CASRTGATNYEQYF. The CDR3 DNA is TGTGCCAGTCGGACAGGCGCGACGAATTACGAGCAGTACTTC.

This clone was observed a single time. Written as DNA, the CDR3 is TGTGCCAGCAGTGAATTTGGGACACCGAACACCGGGGAGCTGTTTTTT. Translation gives CASSEFGTPNTGELFF. The chain uses TRBV25-1 and TRBJ2-2, with a possible D match to TRBD1 (6 bases). V lost 1 base and J 0 bases, leaving 9 bases between the germline ends. Germline lookup yields CDR1 MGHDK and CDR2 SYGVNS. This CDR3 has 16 amino acids.

The CDR3 coding sequence is TGCGCCAGCAGCTTGGAGGCTAGAGTTAGTGAGCAGTTCTTC. It specifies CASSLEARVSEQFF. The chain carries TRBV5-1 and TRBJ2-1; D gene uncertain. The CDR3 consists of 14 residues. Trimming removed 0 bases from V and 9 bases from J, with 13 bases in between. Germline V gene lookup returns CDR1 SGHRS and CDR2 YFSETQ.

This chain joins TRBV7-2 and TRBJ2-7, with 7 nucleotides matching TRBD1. V shed 5 bases, J shed 2 bases, and the junction held 9 bases outside the gene matches. The CDR3 loop spans 15 amino acids. Germline V gives CDR1 SGHTA, CDR2 FQGNSA. The CDR3 DNA sequence: TGTGCCAGCAGCGTCAGTAGGGACAGAACCTACGAGCAGTACTTC. Its translation is CASSVSRDRTYEQYF.

This chain joins TRBV5-4 and TRBJ2-7; 11 bases match TRBD2. Germline values: CDR1 SGHNT, CDR2 YYREEE (reference sequence). V was clipped by 0 bases and J by 4 bases; unmatched bases: 6. This CDR3 spans 16 amino acids. CDR3 in amino acids: CASSLEPTSGKYEQYF. CDR3 nucleotides: TGTGCCAGCAGCTTGGAACCGACTAGCGGGAAGTACGAGCAGTACTTC.

The V call is TRBV25-1, the J call TRBJ2-1; 11 bases agree with TRBD2. Germline CDR1 and CDR2: MGHDK and SYGVNS. J gave up 11 bases and V 7 bases, and 13 bases lay outside the gene matches. CDR3 length: 15 residues. In DNA form, the CDR3 reads TGTGCCAGCACCTATCCCGGGACTAGCGGAATCAAGCAGTTCTTC. Encoded protein: CASTYPGTSGIKQFF. The full variable domain, in which reference TRBV25-1 and TRBJ2-1 provide the parts outside the CDR3, is EADIYQTPRYLVIGTGKKITLECSQTMGHDKMYWYQQDPGMELHLIHYSYGVNSTEKGDLSSESTVSRIRTEHFPLTLESARPSHTSQYLCASTYPGTSGIKQFFGPGTRLTVL.

The chain combines TRBV4-1 with TRBJ2-5, with D tentatively TRBD2 (6 bases). With 3 bases removed from V and 1 base from J, the gap between germline ends came to 15 bases. This CDR3 has 16 amino acids. The germline gives CDR1 MGHRA, CDR2 YSYEKL. The CDR3 DNA sequence: TGCGCCAGCAGCCACGTTCCAGGGAGGTTCCAAGAGACCCAGTACTTC. As protein: CASSHVPGRFQETQYF.

This chain links TRBV10-3 with TRBJ2-3, with D possibly TRBD2 on 5 matching bases. V lost 5 bases to trimming and J lost 0 bases, with 12 bases between them. The CDR3 runs to 15 residues. The germline V gene encodes CDR1 ENHRY and CDR2 SYGVKD. The CDR3 sequence: CAISWVGGSTDTQYF. CDR3 bases: TGTGCCATCAGTTGGGTCGGCGGGAGCACAGATACGCAGTATTTT.

The chain links TRBV5-8 to TRBJ2-7, with TRBD2 as a possible D gene (5 bases). The CDR3 totals 11 residues. The germline V and J ends were trimmed by 8 bases and 3 bases, with 9 bases remaining between them. CDR1 and CDR2 (germline): SGHTS, YDEGEE. This CDR3 is CASTSHYEQYF. CDR3 nucleotides: TGTGCCAGTACTAGTCACTACGAGCAGTACTTC. The variable domain in full, completed from reference TRBV5-8 and TRBJ2-7, reads EAGVTQSPTHLIKTRGQQATLRCSPISGHTSVYWYQQALGLGLQFLLWYDEGEERNRGNFPPRFSGRQFPNYSSELNVNALELEDSALYLCASTSHYEQYFGPGTRLTVT.

The chain couples TRBV7-8 to TRBJ1-1; TRBD1 matches 9 bases. CDR1 SGHVS and CDR2 FQNEAQ come from the germline V gene. This CDR3 has 14 residues. Trimming at V came to 4 bases and at J to 11 bases, leaving 11 bases not matched to a gene. CDR3 coding DNA: TGTGCCAGCAGCTGGGCCGGGGACAGGGTCGGGGCTTTCTTT. This translates into CASSWAGDRVGAFF.

This sequence joins TRBV19 and TRBJ2-1, with 10 bases that match TRBD2. The CDR3 contains 14 residues. The J segment lost 2 bases and the V segment lost 7 bases, leaving 2 bases of the junction unmatched. Per germline, CDR1 LNHDA and CDR2 SQIVND (reference sequence). In DNA form, the CDR3 reads TGTGCCAGTACTACTAGCGGGACCTACAATGAGCAGTTCTTC. Translating it yields CASTTSGTYNEQFF.

The chain couples TRBV28 to TRBJ2-7; TRBD1 matches at 8 bases. The CDR3 has 13 residues. Germline V gene lookup returns CDR1 MDHEN and CDR2 SYDVKM. Trimming took 10 bases from V and 3 from J; bases not matched to a gene: 8. The CDR3 DNA follows: TGTGCCATCAAGAGGACAGGGAACTACGAGCAGTACTTC. Residues: CAIKRTGNYEQYF.

This clone was recorded once. This chain uses TRBV7-8 with TRBJ2-7, with D unresolved. In germline, CDR1 is SGHVS, CDR2 FQNEAQ. Trimming pared 1 base from V and 5 bases from J, leaving 15 bases between. This CDR3 is built from 15 residues. The DNA for the CDR3 is TGTGCCAGCAGCTTAGTGCAAGCGCAAAGCGACGAGCAGTACTTC. Translating gives CASSLVQAQSDEQYF. Combining the CDR3 with reference TRBV7-8 and TRBJ2-7 gives the whole variable domain GAGVSQSPRYKVAKRGQDVALRCDPISGHVSLFWYQQALGQGPEFLTYFQNEAQLDKSGLPSDRFFAERPEGSVSTLKIQRTQQEDSAVYLCASSLVQAQSDEQYFGPGTRLTVT.

Concerning this clone: Mismatch with germline at one junction end may stem from a read error. This sequence joins TRBV7-9 and TRBJ2-1, with D perhaps TRBD2 (6 bases). There are 14 residues in the CDR3. The germline V gene encodes CDR1 SEHNR and CDR2 FQNEAQ (reference sequence). DNA for the CDR3: TGTTCCAGCAGCCCCCGGAGGGATAACAATGAGCAGTTCTTC. Translation gives CSSSPRRDNNEQFF.

This chain connects TRBV30 to TRBJ1-1, with 12 bases that match TRBD1. This CDR3 is 17 amino acids long. Trimming at V came to 5 bases and at J to 1 base, leaving 11 bases not matched to a gene. Germline assignment: CDR1 GTSNPN and CDR2 SVGIG (reference sequence). CDR3 amino acids: CAWGPGTGGFRNTEAFF. In nucleotides, the CDR3 is TGTGCCTGGGGTCCCGGGACAGGGGGCTTCAGGAACACTGAAGCTTTCTTT.

The chain recombines TRBV28 with TRBJ2-7, with 7 nucleotides matching TRBD1. V lost 7 bases and J lost 0; bases outside the gene matches: 9. Germline values: CDR1 MDHEN, CDR2 SYDVKM. This CDR3 has 15 amino acids. The CDR3 spells CASTRRQGSSYEQYF. The CDR3 bases are TGTGCCAGCACCCGAAGACAGGGAAGCTCCTACGAGCAGTACTTC.

This chain uses TRBV6-5 with TRBJ2-7; 12 bases line up with TRBD2. This CDR3 is 14 amino acids long. Trimming took 6 bases from V and 2 from J; bases not matched to a gene: 2. CDR1 MNHEY and CDR2 SVGAGI come from the germline V gene. The DNA for the CDR3 is TGTGCCAGCAGACCTAGCGGGAGGGCCTACGAGCAGTACTTC. Its protein is CASRPSGRAYEQYF.

This chain uses TRBV28 with TRBJ2-1; TRBD2 aligns across 7 bases. This CDR3 contains 21 residues. V was pared by 1 base and J by 10 bases, with 28 bases of the junction left unmatched. Germline V gene data show CDR1 as MDHEN and CDR2 as SYDVKM. CDR3 loop: CASSLFLGQPSGLADYVEQFF. In DNA form, the CDR3 reads TGTGCCAGCAGTTTATTTTTGGGTCAACCATCCGGCCTAGCGGATTACGTCGAGCAGTTCTTC.

The chain uses TRBV7-2 and TRBJ1-3, with a tentative D call TRBD1 (6 bases). This CDR3 is 16 amino acids long. CDR1 SGHTA and CDR2 FQGNSA come from the germline V gene. V was pared by 5 bases and J by 0 bases, with 14 bases between. CDR3 coding DNA: TGTGCCAGCAGCGCCTACAGGGACTACTCTGGAAACACCATATATTTT. Protein sequence: CASSAYRDYSGNTIYF.

The chain links TRBV19 to TRBJ1-1; 7 nucleotides match TRBD1. The CDR3 has 13 residues. V shed 1 base and J 9 bases; nucleotides not matched to a gene: 5. Germline V CDR1 and CDR2: LNHDA, SQIVND (reference sequence). CDR3 loop: CASSIAPDRQAFF. The CDR3 nucleotides read TGTGCCAGTAGTATAGCCCCGGACAGGCAAGCTTTCTTT.